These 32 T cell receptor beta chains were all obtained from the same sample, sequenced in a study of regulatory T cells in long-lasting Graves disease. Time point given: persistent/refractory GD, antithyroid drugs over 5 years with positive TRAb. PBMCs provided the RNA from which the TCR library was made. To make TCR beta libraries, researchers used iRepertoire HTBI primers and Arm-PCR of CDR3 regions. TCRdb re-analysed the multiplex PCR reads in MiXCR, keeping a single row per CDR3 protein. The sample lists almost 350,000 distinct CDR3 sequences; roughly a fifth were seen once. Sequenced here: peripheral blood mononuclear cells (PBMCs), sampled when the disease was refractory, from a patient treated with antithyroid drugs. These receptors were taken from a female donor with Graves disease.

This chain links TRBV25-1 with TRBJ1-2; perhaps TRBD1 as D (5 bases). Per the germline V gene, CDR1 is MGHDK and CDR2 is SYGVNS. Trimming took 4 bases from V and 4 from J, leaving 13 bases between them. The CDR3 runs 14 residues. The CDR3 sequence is CASSATGPIYGYTF. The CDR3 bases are TGTGCCAGCAGTGCAACGGGACCAATCTATGGCTACACCTTC.

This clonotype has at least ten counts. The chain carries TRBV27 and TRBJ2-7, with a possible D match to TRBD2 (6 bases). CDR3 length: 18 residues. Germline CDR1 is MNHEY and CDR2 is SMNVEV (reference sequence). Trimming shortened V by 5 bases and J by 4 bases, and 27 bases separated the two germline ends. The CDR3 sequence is CASSPQFGGWDRGYEQYF. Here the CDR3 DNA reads TGTGCCAGCAGTCCTCAGTTCGGGGGATGGGATAGGGGTTACGAGCAGTACTTC.

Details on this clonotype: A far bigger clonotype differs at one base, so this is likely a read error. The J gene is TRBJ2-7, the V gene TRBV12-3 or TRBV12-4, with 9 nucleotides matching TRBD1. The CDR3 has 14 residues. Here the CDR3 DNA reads TGTGCCAACAGTTTACAGGGGGCGTTTTACGAGCAGTACTTC. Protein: CANSLQGAFYEQYF.

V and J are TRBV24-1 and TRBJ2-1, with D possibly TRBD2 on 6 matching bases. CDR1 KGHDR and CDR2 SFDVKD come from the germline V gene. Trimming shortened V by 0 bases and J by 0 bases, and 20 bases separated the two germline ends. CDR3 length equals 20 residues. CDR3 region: CATSDLAPMGLTPSYNEQFF. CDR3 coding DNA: TGTGCCACCAGTGATTTGGCGCCCATGGGACTGACCCCCTCCTACAATGAGCAGTTCTTC.

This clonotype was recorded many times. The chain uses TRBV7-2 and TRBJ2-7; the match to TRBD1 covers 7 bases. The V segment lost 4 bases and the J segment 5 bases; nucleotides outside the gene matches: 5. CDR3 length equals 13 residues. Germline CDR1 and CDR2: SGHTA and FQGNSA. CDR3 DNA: TGTGCCAGCAGCTCTCTAGACAGGGACGAGCAGTACTTC. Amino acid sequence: CASSSLDRDEQYF. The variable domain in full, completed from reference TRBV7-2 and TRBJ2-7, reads GAGVSQSPSNKVTEKGKDVELRCDPISGHTALYWYRQSLGQGLEFLIYFQGNSAPDKSGLPSDRFSAERTGGSVSTLTIQRTQQEDSAVYLCASSSLDRDEQYFGPGTRLTVT.

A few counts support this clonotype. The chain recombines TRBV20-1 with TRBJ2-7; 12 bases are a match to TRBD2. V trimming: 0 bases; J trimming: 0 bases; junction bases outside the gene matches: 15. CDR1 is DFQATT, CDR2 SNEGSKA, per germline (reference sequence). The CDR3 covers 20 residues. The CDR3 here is CSARDQGLSSGRAHSYEQYF. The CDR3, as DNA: TGCAGTGCTAGAGATCAGGGATTGTCTAGCGGGAGGGCCCACTCCTACGAGCAGTACTTC.

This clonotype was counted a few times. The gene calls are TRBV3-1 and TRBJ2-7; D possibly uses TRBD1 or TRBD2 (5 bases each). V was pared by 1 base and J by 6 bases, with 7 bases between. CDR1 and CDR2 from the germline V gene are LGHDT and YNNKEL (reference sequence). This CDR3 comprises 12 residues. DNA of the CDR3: TGTGCCAGCAGCCAAGGAGGGACCGAGCAGTACTTC. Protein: CASSQGGTEQYF.

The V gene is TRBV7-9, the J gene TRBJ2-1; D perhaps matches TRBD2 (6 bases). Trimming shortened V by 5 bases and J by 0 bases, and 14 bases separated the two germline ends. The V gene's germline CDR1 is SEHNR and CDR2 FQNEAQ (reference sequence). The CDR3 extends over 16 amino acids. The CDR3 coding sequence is TGTGCCAGCAGCCCCCGGGACTTGAGCTCCTACAATGAGCAGTTCTTC. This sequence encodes CASSPRDLSSYNEQFF.

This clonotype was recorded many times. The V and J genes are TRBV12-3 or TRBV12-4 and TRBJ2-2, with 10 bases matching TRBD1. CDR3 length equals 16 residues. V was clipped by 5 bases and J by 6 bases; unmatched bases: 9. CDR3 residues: CASSRRQGALAGELFF. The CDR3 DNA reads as TGTGCCAGCAGTCGCCGACAGGGGGCGTTGGCCGGGGAGCTGTTTTTT.

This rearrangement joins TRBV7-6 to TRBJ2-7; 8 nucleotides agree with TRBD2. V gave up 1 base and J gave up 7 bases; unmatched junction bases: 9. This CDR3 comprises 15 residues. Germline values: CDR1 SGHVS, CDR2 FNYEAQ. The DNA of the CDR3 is TGTGCCAGCAGCTTAGGTCGGCGGGGGGTGGATGAGCAGTACTTC. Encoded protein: CASSLGRRGVDEQYF.

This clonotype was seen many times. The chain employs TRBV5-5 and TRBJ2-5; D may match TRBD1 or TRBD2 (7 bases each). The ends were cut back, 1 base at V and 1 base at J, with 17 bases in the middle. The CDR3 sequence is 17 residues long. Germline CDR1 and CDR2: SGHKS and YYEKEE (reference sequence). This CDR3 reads CASSLIGGPGGQETQYF. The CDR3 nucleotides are TGTGCCAGCAGCTTGATAGGGGGCCCGGGGGGCCAAGAGACCCAGTACTTC.

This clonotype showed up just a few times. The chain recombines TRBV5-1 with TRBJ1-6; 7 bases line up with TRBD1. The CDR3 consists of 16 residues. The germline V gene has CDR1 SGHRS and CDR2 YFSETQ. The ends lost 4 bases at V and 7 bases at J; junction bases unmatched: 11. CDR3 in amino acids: CASSQQGTVRNSPLHF. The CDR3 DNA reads TGCGCCAGCAGCCAACAGGGGACGGTGAGGAATTCACCCCTCCACTTT.

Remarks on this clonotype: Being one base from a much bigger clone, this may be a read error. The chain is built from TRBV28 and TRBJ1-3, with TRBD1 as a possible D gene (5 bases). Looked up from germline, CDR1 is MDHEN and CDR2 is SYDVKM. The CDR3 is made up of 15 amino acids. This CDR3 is CASSSTGDSGNTIHF. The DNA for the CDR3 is TGTGCCAGCAGTAGCACCGGGGACTCTGGAAACACCATACATTTT.

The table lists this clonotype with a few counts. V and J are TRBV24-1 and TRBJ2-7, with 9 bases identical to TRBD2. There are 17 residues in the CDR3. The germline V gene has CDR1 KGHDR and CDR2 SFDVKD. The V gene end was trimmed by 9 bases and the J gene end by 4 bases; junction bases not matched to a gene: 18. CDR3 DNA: TGTGCCACCGAGGGGACCGACGGGCGGGAGGGCCAGTACGAGCAGTACTTC. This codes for CATEGTDGREGQYEQYF.

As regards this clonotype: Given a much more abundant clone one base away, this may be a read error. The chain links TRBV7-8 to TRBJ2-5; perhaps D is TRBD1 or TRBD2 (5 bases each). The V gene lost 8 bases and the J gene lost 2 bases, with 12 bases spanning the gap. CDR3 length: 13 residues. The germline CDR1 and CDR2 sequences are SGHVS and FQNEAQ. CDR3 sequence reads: CASRRWGQETQYF. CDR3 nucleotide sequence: TGTGCCAGCCGCCGTTGGGGGCAAGAGACCCAGTACTTC. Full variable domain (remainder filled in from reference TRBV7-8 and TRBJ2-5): GAGVSQSPRYKVAKRGQDVALRCDPISGHVSLFWYQQALGQGPEFLTYFQNEAQLDKSGLPSDRFFAERPEGSVSTLKIQRTQQEDSAVYLCASRRWGQETQYFGPGTRLLVL.

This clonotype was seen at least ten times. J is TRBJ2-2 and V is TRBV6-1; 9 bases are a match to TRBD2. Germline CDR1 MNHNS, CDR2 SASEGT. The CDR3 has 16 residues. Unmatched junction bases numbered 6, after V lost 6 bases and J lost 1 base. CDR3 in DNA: TGTGCCAGCAGGCCCGCGGGGGGGAGGAACACCGGGGAGCTGTTTTTT. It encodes CASRPAGGRNTGELFF.

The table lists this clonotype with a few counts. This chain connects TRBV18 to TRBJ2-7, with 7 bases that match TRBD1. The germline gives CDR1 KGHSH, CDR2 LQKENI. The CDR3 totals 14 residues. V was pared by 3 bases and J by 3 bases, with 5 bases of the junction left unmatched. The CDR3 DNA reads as TGTGCCAGCTCACCTTTAGGGACAGTCTACGAGCAGTACTTC. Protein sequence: CASSPLGTVYEQYF.

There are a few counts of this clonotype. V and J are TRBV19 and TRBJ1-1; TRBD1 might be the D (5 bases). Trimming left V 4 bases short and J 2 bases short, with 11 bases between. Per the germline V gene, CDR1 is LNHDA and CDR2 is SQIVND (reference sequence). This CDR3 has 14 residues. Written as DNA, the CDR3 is TGTGCCAGTAGTACGGGCAGGACAAACACTGAAGCTTTCTTT. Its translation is CASSTGRTNTEAFF.

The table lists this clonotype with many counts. DNA for the CDR3: TGTGCCAGCAGTTTATCTGGGACAGGGGGCGCAGCTTTCTTT. Amino acid sequence: CASSLSGTGGAAFF. The gene calls are TRBV28 and TRBJ1-1; 12 bases map to TRBD1. The germline gives CDR1 MDHEN, CDR2 SYDVKM. This CDR3 is 14 amino acids long. J was trimmed by 10 bases and V by 1 base; bases with no gene match: 4.

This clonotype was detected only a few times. The CDR3 protein is CASSHEGNNSPLHF. The CDR3, as DNA: TGCGCCAGCAGCCATGAGGGAAATAATTCACCCCTCCACTTT. The rearrangement joins TRBV4-1 to TRBJ1-6; unclear D gene. Germline V gene data show CDR1 as MGHRA and CDR2 as YSYEKL. Trimming took 3 bases from V and 5 from J, leaving 8 bases between them. This CDR3 region has 14 residues.

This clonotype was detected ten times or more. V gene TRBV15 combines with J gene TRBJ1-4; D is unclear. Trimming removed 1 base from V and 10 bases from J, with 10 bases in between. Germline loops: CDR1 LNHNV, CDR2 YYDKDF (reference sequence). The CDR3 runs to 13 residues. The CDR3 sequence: CATSRGAGGKLFF. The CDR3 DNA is TGTGCCACCAGCAGAGGGGCAGGCGGAAAACTGTTTTTT.

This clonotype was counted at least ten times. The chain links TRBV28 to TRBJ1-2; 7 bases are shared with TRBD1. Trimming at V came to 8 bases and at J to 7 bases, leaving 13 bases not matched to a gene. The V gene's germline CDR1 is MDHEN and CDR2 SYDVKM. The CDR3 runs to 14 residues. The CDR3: CASEDREDYCGYTF. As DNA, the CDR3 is TGTGCCAGCGAAGACAGGGAAGACTACTGTGGCTACACCTTC.

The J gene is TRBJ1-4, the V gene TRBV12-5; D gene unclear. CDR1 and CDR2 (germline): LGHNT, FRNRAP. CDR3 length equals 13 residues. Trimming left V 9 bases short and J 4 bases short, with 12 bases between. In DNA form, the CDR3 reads TGTGCTAGCCAAGGACGGAATAATGAAAAACTGTTTTTT. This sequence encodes CASQGRNNEKLFF.

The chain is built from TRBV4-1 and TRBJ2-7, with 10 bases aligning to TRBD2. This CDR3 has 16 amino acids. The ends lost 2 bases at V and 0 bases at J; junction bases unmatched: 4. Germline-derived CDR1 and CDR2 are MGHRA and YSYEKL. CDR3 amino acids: CASSQRGLANSYEQYF. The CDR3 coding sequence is TGCGCCAGCAGCCAAAGGGGACTAGCGAACTCCTACGAGCAGTACTTC.

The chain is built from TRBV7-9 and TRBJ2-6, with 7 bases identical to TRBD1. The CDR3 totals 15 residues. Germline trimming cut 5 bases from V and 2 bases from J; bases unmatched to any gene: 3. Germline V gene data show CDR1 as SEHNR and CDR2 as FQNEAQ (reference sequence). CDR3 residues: CASSPDRAGANVLTF. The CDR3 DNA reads TGTGCCAGCAGCCCCGACAGGGCTGGGGCCAACGTCCTGACTTTC. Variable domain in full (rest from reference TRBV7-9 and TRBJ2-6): DTGVSQNPRHKITKRGQNVTFRCDPISEHNRLYWYRQTLGQGPEFLTYFQNEAQLEKSRLLSDRFSAERPKGSFSTLEIQRTEQGDSAMYLCASSPDRAGANVLTFGAGSRLTVL.

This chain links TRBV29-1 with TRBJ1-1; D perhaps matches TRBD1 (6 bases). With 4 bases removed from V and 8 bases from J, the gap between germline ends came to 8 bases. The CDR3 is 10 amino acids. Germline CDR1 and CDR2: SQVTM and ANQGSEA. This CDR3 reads CSVGDREAFF. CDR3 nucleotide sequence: TGCAGCGTTGGTGACAGGGAAGCTTTCTTT.

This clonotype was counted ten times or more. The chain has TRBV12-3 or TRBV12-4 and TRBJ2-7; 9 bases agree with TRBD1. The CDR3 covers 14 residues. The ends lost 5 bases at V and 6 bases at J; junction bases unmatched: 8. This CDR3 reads CASSETGTGLEQYF. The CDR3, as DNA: TGTGCCAGCAGTGAAACCGGGACAGGGCTCGAGCAGTACTTC.

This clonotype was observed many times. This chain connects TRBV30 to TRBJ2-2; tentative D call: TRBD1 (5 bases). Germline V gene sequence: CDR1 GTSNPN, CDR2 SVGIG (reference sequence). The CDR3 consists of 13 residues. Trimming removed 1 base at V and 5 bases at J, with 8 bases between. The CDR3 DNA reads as TGTGCCTGGAGTGGGGGCCAAACCGGGGAGCTGTTTTTT. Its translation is CAWSGGQTGELFF.

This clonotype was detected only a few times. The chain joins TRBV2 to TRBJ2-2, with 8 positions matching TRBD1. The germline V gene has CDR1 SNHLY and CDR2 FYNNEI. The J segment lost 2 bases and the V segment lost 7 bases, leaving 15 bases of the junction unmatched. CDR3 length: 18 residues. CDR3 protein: CASTLFLRGPSNTGELFF. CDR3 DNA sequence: TGTGCCAGCACTCTGTTTCTCAGGGGGCCTTCAAACACCGGGGAGCTGTTTTTT. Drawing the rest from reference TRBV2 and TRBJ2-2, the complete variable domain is EPEVTQTPSHQVTQMGQEVILRCVPISNHLYFYWYRQILGQKVEFLVSFYNNEISEKSEIFDDQFSVERPDGSNFTLKIRSTKLEDSAMYFCASTLFLRGPSNTGELFFGEGSRLTVL.

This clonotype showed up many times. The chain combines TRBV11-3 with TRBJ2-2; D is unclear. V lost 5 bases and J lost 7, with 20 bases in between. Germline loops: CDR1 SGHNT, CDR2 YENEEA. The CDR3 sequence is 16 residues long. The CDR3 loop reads CASSLLPSDGGGELFF. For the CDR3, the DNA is TGTGCCAGCAGCCTCTTACCCTCCGACGGTGGCGGGGAGCTGTTTTTT.

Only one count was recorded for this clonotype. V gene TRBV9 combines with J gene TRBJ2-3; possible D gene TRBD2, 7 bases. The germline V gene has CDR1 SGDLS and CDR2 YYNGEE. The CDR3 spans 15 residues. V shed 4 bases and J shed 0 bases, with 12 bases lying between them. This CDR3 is CASSTAGASTDTQYF. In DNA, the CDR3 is TGTGCCAGCAGCACCGCGGGGGCAAGCACAGATACGCAGTATTTT. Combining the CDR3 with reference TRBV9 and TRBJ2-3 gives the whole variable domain DSGVTQTPKHLITATGQRVTLRCSPRSGDLSVYWYQQSLDQGLQFLIQYYNGEERAKGNILERFSAQQFPDLHSELNLSSLELGDSALYFCASSTAGASTDTQYFGPGTRLTVL.

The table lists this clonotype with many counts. The CDR3 loop is CAISDTGREKLFF. CDR3 coding DNA: TGTGCCATCAGTGACACCGGGCGTGAAAAACTGTTTTTT. V and J are TRBV10-3 and TRBJ1-4, with no clear D. Per the germline V gene, CDR1 is ENHRY and CDR2 is SYGVKD. The CDR3 spans 13 residues. Trimming cost V 3 bases and J 7 bases, with 9 bases left between them.